These 27 T cell receptor beta chains were all obtained from the same sample, sequenced in a study of cytomegalovirus exposure and HLA in healthy donors. PCR amplification relied on 60 Vbeta primers (plus 13 Jbeta primers). Data came from immunoSEQ multiplex PCR; TCRdb stores just in-frame clones and leaves some out. The table lists about 150,000 clones, 80% of them singletons. Sequenced sample: PBMCs. These receptor sequences come from a middle-aged woman in good health and CMV-seropositive.

The rearrangement links TRBV28 to TRBJ2-7; 11 nucleotides line up with TRBD2. V trimming: 2 bases; J trimming: 3 bases; junction bases outside the gene matches: 9. Germline V lookup: CDR1 MDHEN, CDR2 SYDVKM. CDR3 length: 17 residues. CDR3 loop: CASSLGTPGTSGYEQYF. The CDR3 nucleotides are TGTGCCAGCAGTTTAGGTACTCCCGGGACTAGCGGCTACGAGCAGTACTTC.

For the CDR3, the DNA is TGTGCCGCTGGGAGGGATCTCTACGAGCAGTACTTC. It specifies CAAGRDLYEQYF. The V gene is TRBV9, the J gene TRBJ2-7, with 7 bases fitting TRBD2. Losses at the gene ends were 10 bases for V and 3 bases for J; bases not matched to a gene: 7. CDR3 length: 12 residues. CDR1 is SGDLS, CDR2 YYNGEE, per germline.

The chain employs TRBV27 and TRBJ1-2; 8 bases line up with TRBD1. The germline CDR1 and CDR2 sequences are MNHEY and SMNVEV (reference sequence). J lost 8 bases, V lost 1 base, and 12 bases had no gene match. This CDR3 is 16 amino acids long. In DNA form, the CDR3 reads TGTGCCAGCAGTTTATATCCGGACAGGGTTTACGACGGCTACACCTTC. It codes for CASSLYPDRVYDGYTF.

The chain links TRBV2 to TRBJ2-3, with 11 bases identical to TRBD2. V shed 5 bases and J 4 bases; nucleotides not matched to a gene: 2. The CDR3 is made up of 14 amino acids. Germline V lookup: CDR1 SNHLY, CDR2 FYNNEI. Written as DNA, the CDR3 is TGTGCCAGCAGTACTAGCGGGAGATCAGATACGCAGTATTTT. Amino acid sequence: CASSTSGRSDTQYF.

This sequence joins TRBV19 and TRBJ2-5; 10 positions agree with TRBD2. Germline trimming cut 8 bases from V and 4 bases from J; bases unmatched to any gene: 10. CDR1 and CDR2 (germline): LNHDA, SQIVND (reference sequence). This CDR3 comprises 15 residues. The CDR3: CASSPSGSLGETQYF. In DNA form, the CDR3 reads TGTGCCAGTTCGCCTAGCGGGAGTCTCGGAGAGACCCAGTACTTC.

The V gene is TRBV30, the J gene TRBJ1-6; the D is unclear. The CDR3 consists of 15 residues. Germline CDR1 and CDR2: GTSNPN and SVGIG (reference sequence). Trimming left V 5 bases short and J 0 bases short, with 11 bases between. The CDR3: CAWAAFGSYNSPLHF. The CDR3 bases are TGTGCCTGGGCCGCCTTCGGCTCCTATAATTCACCCCTCCACTTT.

The V call is TRBV18, the J call TRBJ2-1; D is perhaps TRBD2 (5 bases). Germline lookup yields CDR1 KGHSH and CDR2 LQKENI. The CDR3 spans 14 residues. With 6 bases removed from V and 8 bases from J, the gap between germline ends came to 17 bases. CDR3: CASSPNWAGDEQFF. As DNA, the CDR3 is TGTGCCAGCTCCCCCAACTGGGCCGGGGATGAGCAGTTCTTC.

The rearrangement joins TRBV2 to TRBJ2-7; 12 positions agree with TRBD1. The CDR3 has 16 residues. The germline V gene encodes CDR1 SNHLY and CDR2 FYNNEI. V dropped 5 bases and J dropped 5; count of bases not matched to a gene: 10. CDR3 loop: CASSNRDRGPKDEQYF. The CDR3 nucleotides are TGTGCCAGCAGTAACCGGGACAGGGGGCCAAAAGACGAGCAGTACTTC.

The CDR3: CASSLISGELFF. Written as DNA, the CDR3 is TGTGCCAGCAGCTTAATCAGCGGGGAGCTGTTTTTT. The chain uses TRBV7-3 and TRBJ2-2; D is undetermined. V shed 1 base and J shed 7 bases, with 4 bases lying between them. Looked up from germline, CDR1 is SGHTA and CDR2 is FQGTGA. CDR3 length: 12 residues.

CDR3 bases: TGTGCCAGCAGTTTCTCCGGCGGTTACGAGCAGTACTTC. This encodes CASSFSGGYEQYF. The chain is built from TRBV28 and TRBJ2-7; D not certain. CDR1 is MDHEN, CDR2 SYDVKM, per germline. Trimming removed 3 bases at V and 4 bases at J, with 10 bases between. The CDR3 covers 13 residues.

The genes are TRBV28 and TRBJ2-7; TRBD1 matches 7 bases. The germline V gene encodes CDR1 MDHEN and CDR2 SYDVKM. Trimming at V came to 7 bases and at J to 3 bases, leaving 3 bases not matched to a gene. This CDR3 region has 12 residues. As DNA, the CDR3 is TGTGCCAGCACTGGGACAGTCTACGAGCAGTACTTC. The encoded protein is CASTGTVYEQYF.

V gene TRBV7-9 combines with J gene TRBJ2-5, with 8 bases aligning to TRBD1. The CDR3 sequence is 15 residues long. V shed 5 bases and J 1 base; nucleotides not matched to a gene: 6. Per the germline V gene, CDR1 is SEHNR and CDR2 is FQNEAQ (reference sequence). CDR3 residues: CASSILTGAQETQYF. The CDR3 nucleotides are TGTGCCAGCAGCATCTTGACAGGGGCCCAAGAGACCCAGTACTTC.

CDR3 region: CASSFLGRDNEQFF. The CDR3 DNA sequence: TGTGCCAGCAGCTTTCTGGGCAGGGACAATGAGCAGTTCTTC. This chain uses TRBV11-3 with TRBJ2-1; tentative D call: TRBD1 (5 bases). Germline lookup yields CDR1 SGHNT and CDR2 YENEEA. CDR3 length equals 14 residues. V lost 3 bases to trimming and J lost 5 bases, with 11 bases between them.

This chain uses TRBV19 with TRBJ2-7; 7 positions match TRBD2. Germline CDR1 LNHDA, CDR2 SQIVND (reference sequence). The length of the CDR3 is 14 residues. V shed 8 bases, J shed 6 bases, and the junction held 13 bases outside the gene matches. The CDR3 protein is CASHKGRGLGEQYF. DNA of the CDR3: TGTGCCAGTCACAAAGGGAGGGGACTCGGCGAGCAGTACTTC.

The rearrangement links TRBV5-6 to TRBJ2-7; 7 positions agree with TRBD2. The CDR3 extends over 14 amino acids. CDR1 and CDR2 (germline): SGHDT, YYEEEE. Trimming cost V 2 bases and J 1 base; bases outside gene matches: 3. In DNA, the CDR3 is TGTGCCAGCAGCTTTCCCGGGAGGTCCTACGAGCAGTACTTC. Translated: CASSFPGRSYEQYF.

The chain carries TRBV30 and TRBJ1-1; 8 bases map to TRBD1. The CDR3 has 15 residues. The V gene end was trimmed by 4 bases and the J gene end by 0 bases; junction bases not matched to a gene: 7. The germline gives CDR1 GTSNPN, CDR2 SVGIG (reference sequence). CDR3 sequence reads: CAWNGRGRMNTEAFF. DNA for the CDR3: TGTGCCTGGAATGGCAGGGGGCGGATGAACACTGAAGCTTTCTTT. The full variable domain, completed using reference TRBV30 and TRBJ1-1, is SQTIHQWPATLVQPVGSPLSLECTVEGTSNPNLYWYRQAAGRGLQLLFYSVGIGQISSEVPQNLSASRPQDRQFILSSKKLLLSDSGFYLCAWNGRGRMNTEAFFGQGTRLTVV.

This rearrangement joins TRBV6-1 to TRBJ2-1; the match to TRBD1 covers 7 bases. J gave up 0 bases and V 6 bases, and 5 bases lay outside the gene matches. The germline CDR1 and CDR2 sequences are MNHNS and SASEGT. The CDR3 sequence is 15 residues long. The CDR3 coding sequence is TGTGCCAGCAGATCGGGACAGAGCTCCTACAATGAGCAGTTCTTC. Amino acids: CASRSGQSSYNEQFF.

The J gene is TRBJ2-5, the V gene TRBV7-3; D is unresolved. The J call is doubtful: the DNA matches TRBJ2-7 better. Germline CDR1 reads SGHTA; CDR2 reads FQGTGA. The CDR3 contains 13 residues. The CDR3 DNA sequence: TGTGCCAGCAGCTTAAGTTTGGGCTACGAGCAGTACTTC. Its protein product is CASSLSLGYEQYF.

J is TRBJ2-7 and V is TRBV7-5; the table calls TRBD2, which could not be checked here. TRBV7-5 is designated a pseudogene. The CDR3 sequence is 14 residues long. The CDR3, as DNA: TGTGTCAATCTTGAGGGCGATCACTCCTACGAGCAGTACTTC. It translates to CVNLEGDHSYEQYF.

This chain joins TRBV30 and TRBJ2-1; 8 bases match TRBD1. There are 13 residues in the CDR3. The ends lost 2 bases at V and 9 bases at J; junction bases unmatched: 6. The V gene's germline CDR1 is GTSNPN and CDR2 SVGIG (reference sequence). DNA for the CDR3: TGTGCCTGGAGTACCAAAACAGGGGGTGAGCAGTTCTTC. It is translated as CAWSTKTGGEQFF.

This chain links TRBV10-3 with TRBJ1-1, with 9 bases that match TRBD1. Looked up from germline, CDR1 is ENHRY and CDR2 is SYGVKD. V trimming: 2 bases; J trimming: 11 bases; junction bases outside the gene matches: 24. The CDR3 totals 19 residues. The chain's CDR3 is CAISEKRVWDRAAPSQAFF. The CDR3 DNA reads TGTGCCATCAGTGAGAAACGAGTGTGGGACAGGGCTGCCCCGAGTCAGGCTTTCTTT.

The genes are TRBV9 and TRBJ2-3; tentatively, D is TRBD2 (6 bases). With 4 bases removed from V and 0 bases from J, the gap between germline ends came to 15 bases. Germline V gene data show CDR1 as SGDLS and CDR2 as YYNGEE. CDR3 length: 16 residues. In nucleotides, the CDR3 is TGTGCCAGCAGCCTGGGGATTAGCGGCAGCACAGATACGCAGTATTTT. Encoded protein: CASSLGISGSTDTQYF.

The chain couples TRBV5-1 to TRBJ2-3; a weak D match, TRBD1 (5 bases). The CDR3 length is 15 residues. Deletions cut 6 bases from V and 6 bases from J, with 20 bases between. Germline V lookup: CDR1 SGHRS, CDR2 YFSETQ. For the CDR3, the DNA is TGCGCCAGCACCCTGGGTGGCCAGGGTGCCGATACGCAGTATTTT. Its translation: CASTLGGQGADTQYF.

This clone was counted once. The chain couples TRBV10-1 to TRBJ2-7; possibly TRBD2 for D (5 bases). Trimming stripped 1 base from V and 5 bases from J, with 6 bases between. Germline V lookup: CDR1 WNHNN, CDR2 SYGVQD (reference sequence). The CDR3 spans 12 residues. In nucleotides, the CDR3 is TGCGCCAGCAGTGAGTGGGGAGACGAGCAGTACTTC. Translating it yields CASSEWGDEQYF.

The chain links TRBV13 to TRBJ1-3; D perhaps matches TRBD1 (6 bases). CDR3 length equals 14 residues. Germline V gives CDR1 PRHDT, CDR2 FYEKMQ (reference sequence). Trimming left V 5 bases short and J 2 bases short, with 10 bases between. The CDR3 DNA follows: TGTGCCAGCAGCACAGGACAGCCTGGAAACACCATATATTTT. Residues: CASSTGQPGNTIYF.

This clone has a handful of counts. This chain joins TRBV5-1 and TRBJ2-2, with D perhaps matching TRBD1 (6 bases). CDR1 is SGHRS, CDR2 YFSETQ, per germline. The V end lost 4 bases, the J end lost 2 bases, and 9 bases lay between the germline ends. This CDR3 is 14 amino acids long. The CDR3 sequence: CASSPGHNTGELFF. The CDR3 DNA reads as TGCGCCAGCAGCCCGGGACACAACACCGGGGAGCTGTTTTTT. The complete variable domain, with remaining parts taken from reference TRBV5-1 and TRBJ2-2, reads KAGVTQTPRYLIKTRGQQVTLSCSPISGHRSVSWYQQTPGQGLQFLFEYFSETQRNKGNFPGRFSGRQFSNSRSEMNVSTLELGDSALYLCASSPGHNTGELFFGEGSRLTVL.

This chain links TRBV7-9 with TRBJ1-1, with D hard to call. Germline CDR1 and CDR2: SEHNR and FQNEAQ (reference sequence). Trimming left V 5 bases short and J 1 base short, with 8 bases between. This CDR3 is built from 13 residues. CDR3 residues: CASSEEWNTEAFF. The DNA for the CDR3 is TGTGCCAGCAGCGAGGAATGGAACACTGAAGCTTTCTTT.